The T cell receptor (beta chain) described here comes from a study of CD8 T cells in ankylosing spondylitis. Whole-study findings and limits: It was reported that disease-linked clones were significantly enriched in matched ankylosing spondylitis synovial fluid.

In this sample, this clonotype turned up a few times. Its antigen is as yet unknown. From the 5' RACE reads, TCRdb called clonotypes with MiXCR, one entry per CDR3 protein. The repertoire holds some 30,000 distinct CDR3 sequences, 11% to 15% seen once, with less than 40% in the top ten. This receptor was taken from a male donor with ankylosing spondylitis or in good health (not recorded which). Input material: blood.

CDR3 in amino acids: CASSMTSGIYNEQFF. The CDR3 DNA follows: TGTGCCAGCAGCATGACTAGCGGCATTTACAATGAGCAGTTCTTC. V and J are TRBV27 and TRBJ2-1, with 9 positions matching TRBD2. Germline-derived CDR1 and CDR2 are MNHEY and SMNVEV (reference sequence). This CDR3 has 15 amino acids. V lost 6 bases, J lost 4 bases, and 7 bases stayed unmatched.